This note documents a single T cell receptor (beta chain) sequence. Profiled with immunoSEQ multiplex PCR; TCRdb holds only in-frame clones, not every one. The data hold roughly 300,000 clones, with under 90% observed a single time. The data stem from a study of blood T cell repertoires in COVID-19. Study in general: COVID-19 samples, acute and convalescent, were from the United States, Italy and Spain.

Between the trimmed V and J ends, which lost 0 bases and 8 bases, there was a span of 19 bases. Per germline, CDR1 MNHEY and CDR2 SVGAGI. The CDR3 spans 16 residues. The clonotype comes from a woman in her forties or fifties who had recovered from COVID-19. The V call is TRBV6-5, the J call TRBJ1-2, with a tentative D call TRBD1 (5 bases). Sequencing input: peripheral blood. The CDR3 DNA follows: TGTGCCAGCAGTTACTCGAAGGATGGGGGGTTGCGGGGCTACACCTTC. Its translation: CASSYSKDGGLRGYTF.